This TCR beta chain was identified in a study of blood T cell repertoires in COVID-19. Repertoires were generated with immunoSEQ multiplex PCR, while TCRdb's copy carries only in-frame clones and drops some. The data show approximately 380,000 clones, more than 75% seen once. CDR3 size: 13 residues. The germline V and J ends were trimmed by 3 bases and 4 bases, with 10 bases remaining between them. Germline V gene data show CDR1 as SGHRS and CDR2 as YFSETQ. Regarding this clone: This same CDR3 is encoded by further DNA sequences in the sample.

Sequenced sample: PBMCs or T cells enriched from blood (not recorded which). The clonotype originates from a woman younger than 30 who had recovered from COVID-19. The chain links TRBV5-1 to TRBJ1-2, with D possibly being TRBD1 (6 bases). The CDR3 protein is CASSSDRIYGYTF. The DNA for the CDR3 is TGCGCCAGCAGCTCAGACAGGATCTATGGCTACACCTTC.